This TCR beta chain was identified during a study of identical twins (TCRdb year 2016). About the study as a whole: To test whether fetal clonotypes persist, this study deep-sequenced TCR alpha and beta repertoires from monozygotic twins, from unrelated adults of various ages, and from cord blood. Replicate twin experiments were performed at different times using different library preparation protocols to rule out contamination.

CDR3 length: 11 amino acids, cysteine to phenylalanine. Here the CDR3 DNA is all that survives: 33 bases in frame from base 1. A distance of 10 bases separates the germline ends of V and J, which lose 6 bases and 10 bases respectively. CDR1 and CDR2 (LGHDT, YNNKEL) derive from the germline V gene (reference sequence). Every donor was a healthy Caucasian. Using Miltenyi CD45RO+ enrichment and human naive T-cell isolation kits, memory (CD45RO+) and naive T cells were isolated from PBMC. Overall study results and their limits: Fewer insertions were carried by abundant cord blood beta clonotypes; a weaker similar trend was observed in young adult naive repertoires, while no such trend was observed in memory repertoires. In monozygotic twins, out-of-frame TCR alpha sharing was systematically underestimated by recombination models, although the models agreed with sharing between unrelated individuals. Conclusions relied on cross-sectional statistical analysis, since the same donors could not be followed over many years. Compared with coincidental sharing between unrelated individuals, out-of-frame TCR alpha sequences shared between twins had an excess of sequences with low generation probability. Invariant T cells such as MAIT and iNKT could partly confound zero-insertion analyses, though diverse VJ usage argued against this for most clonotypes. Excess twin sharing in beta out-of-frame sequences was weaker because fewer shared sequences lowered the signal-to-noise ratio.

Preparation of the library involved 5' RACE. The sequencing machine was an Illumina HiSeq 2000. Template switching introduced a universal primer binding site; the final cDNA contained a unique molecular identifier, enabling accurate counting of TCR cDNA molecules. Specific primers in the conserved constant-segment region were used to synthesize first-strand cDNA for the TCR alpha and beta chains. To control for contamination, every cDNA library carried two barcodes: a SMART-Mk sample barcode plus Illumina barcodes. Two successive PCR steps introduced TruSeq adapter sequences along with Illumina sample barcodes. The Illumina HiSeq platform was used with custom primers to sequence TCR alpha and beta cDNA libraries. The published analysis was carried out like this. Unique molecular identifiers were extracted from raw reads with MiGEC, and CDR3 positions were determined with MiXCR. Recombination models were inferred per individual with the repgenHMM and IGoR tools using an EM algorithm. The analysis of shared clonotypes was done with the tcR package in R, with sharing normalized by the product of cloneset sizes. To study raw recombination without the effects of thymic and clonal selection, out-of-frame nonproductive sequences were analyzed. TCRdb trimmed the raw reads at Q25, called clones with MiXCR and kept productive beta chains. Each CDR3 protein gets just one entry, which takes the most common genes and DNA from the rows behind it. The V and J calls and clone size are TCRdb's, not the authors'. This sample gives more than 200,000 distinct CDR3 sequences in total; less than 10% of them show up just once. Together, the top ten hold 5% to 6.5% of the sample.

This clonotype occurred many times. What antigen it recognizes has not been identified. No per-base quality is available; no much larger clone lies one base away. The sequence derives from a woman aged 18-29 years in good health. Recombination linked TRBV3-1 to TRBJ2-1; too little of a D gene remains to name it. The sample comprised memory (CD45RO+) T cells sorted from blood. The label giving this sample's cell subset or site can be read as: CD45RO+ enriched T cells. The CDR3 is CASSLSNEQFF. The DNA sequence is TGTGCCAGCAGTCTTAGCAACGAGCAGTTCTTC.